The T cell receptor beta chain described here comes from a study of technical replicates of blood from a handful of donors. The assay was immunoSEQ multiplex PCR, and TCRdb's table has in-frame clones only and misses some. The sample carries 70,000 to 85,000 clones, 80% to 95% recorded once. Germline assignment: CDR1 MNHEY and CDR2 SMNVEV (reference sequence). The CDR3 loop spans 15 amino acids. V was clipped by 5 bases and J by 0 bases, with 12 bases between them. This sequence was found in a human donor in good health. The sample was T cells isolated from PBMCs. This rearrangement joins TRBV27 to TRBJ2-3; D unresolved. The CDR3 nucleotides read TGTGCCAGCAGTCCCCTAGTTTGGAGCACAGATACGCAGTATTTT. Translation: CASSPLVWSTDTQYF.